The T cell receptor (beta chain) under discussion was sequenced for a study of memory CD4+ T cells and cytomegalovirus serostatus. Findings of the study overall: Suggested: most of the CMV-linked TCR signature lies in CD4+ memory cells.

The sort gate was single viable CD3+CD4+CD8-CD45RO+ cells for memory CD4+ T cells. The table came from immunoSEQ multiplex PCR; TCRdb's copy has only in-frame clones and leaves some out. The sample records about 53,000 clones, roughly 78% being singletons. Trimming left V 4 bases short and J 4 bases short, with 17 bases between. The CDR3 runs 16 residues. From germline, CDR1 is MNHNY and CDR2 SVGAGI (reference sequence). As regards this clone: Its specificity is not known.

The chain couples TRBV6-6 to TRBJ1-3; perhaps TRBD1 as D (5 bases). Sequenced input: memory CD4+ T cells from blood. This receptor was taken from an adult in good health and CMV-seronegative. The CDR3 protein is CASSSYSGTLGNTIYF. CDR3 nucleotide sequence: TGTGCCAGCAGTTCTTATTCCGGGACGTTAGGAAACACCATATATTTT.